These 24 T cell receptor beta chains were sequenced from one sample in a study of Graves' ophthalmopathy and Graves' hyperthyroidism. Amplification of TCR beta CDR3 regions used RNA transcripts. HTBI primers were employed in first-round RT-PCR, then a second-round multiplex PCR followed. From the multiplex PCR reads, TCRdb called clonotypes with MiXCR, one entry per CDR3 protein. The sample contains about 170,000 distinct CDR3 sequences, less than 45% of which appear only once. Sample: peripheral blood. The receptors derive from a woman aged 40-49 years with Graves' ophthalmopathy.

In its sample, this clonotype was seen many times. V is TRBV7-9 and J is TRBJ1-6; possible D gene TRBD1, 6 bases. The CDR3 is 15 residues long. V was shortened by 5 bases and J by 10 bases, with 18 bases between the two germline ends. Germline V gene lookup returns CDR1 SEHNR and CDR2 FQNEAQ (reference sequence). CDR3 DNA: TGTGCCAGCAGCATTGGAGGACAGACGGGCTCACCCCTCCACTTT. This gives the protein CASSIGGQTGSPLHF.

The chain links TRBV10-3 to TRBJ2-5; 11 bases are a match to TRBD2. The germline V gene has CDR1 ENHRY and CDR2 SYGVKD. This CDR3 is built from 15 residues. V lost 4 bases, J lost 4 bases, and 5 bases stayed unmatched. The CDR3 loop reads CAISVLAGGVETQYF. CDR3 sequence (DNA): TGTGCCATCAGTGTTCTAGCGGGAGGAGTAGAGACCCAGTACTTC.

The V gene is TRBV7-2, the J gene TRBJ2-7; 10 bases line up with TRBD2. Germline assignment: CDR1 SGHTA and CDR2 FQGNSA. V gave up 3 bases and J gave up 7 bases; unmatched junction bases: 6. The CDR3 spans 14 residues. In DNA form, the CDR3 reads TGTGCCAGCAGCTTTGGACTAGCGGCCTGGGAGCAGTACTTC. This sequence encodes CASSFGLAAWEQYF.

This clonotype was detected many times. V usage is TRBV29-1 and J usage is TRBJ1-1; possible D gene TRBD1, 5 bases. Germline lookup yields CDR1 SQVTM and CDR2 ANQGSEA. This CDR3 has 11 residues. The V and J ends lost 6 bases and 0 bases respectively, with 5 bases between them. The CDR3 DNA reads as TGCAGCGTGGGACTGAACACTGAAGCTTTCTTT. Translation gives CSVGLNTEAFF.

This clonotype was seen at least ten times. V gene TRBV7-2 combines with J gene TRBJ1-2; D gene uncertain. V gave up 2 bases and J gave up 2 bases, with 15 bases separating them. CDR3 length: 16 amino acids. Germline CDR1 SGHTA, CDR2 FQGNSA. The CDR3 loop is CASSLSAGPLNYGYTF. The CDR3 DNA reads as TGTGCCAGCAGCTTATCCGCCGGGCCCTTGAACTATGGCTACACCTTC.

This chain uses TRBV6-1 with TRBJ2-5; no firm D call. V lost 7 bases, J lost 2 bases, and 8 bases lay in between. This CDR3 region has 12 residues. CDR1 MNHNS and CDR2 SASEGT come from the germline V gene. In DNA form, the CDR3 reads TGTGCCAGCACAATCACTCAAGAGACCCAGTACTTC. Translation gives CASTITQETQYF.

This clonotype showed up many times. The V call is TRBV27, the J call TRBJ2-7; D is perhaps TRBD2 (6 bases). The V gene's germline CDR1 is MNHEY and CDR2 SMNVEV (reference sequence). Trimming took 3 bases from V and 3 from J, leaving 9 bases between them. This CDR3 has 13 residues. CDR3 loop: CASSLVGSYEQYF. The CDR3 nucleotides read TGTGCCAGCAGTTTGGTCGGGAGCTACGAGCAGTACTTC.

The CDR3 loop is CASSYSWGGDNYGYTF. As DNA, the CDR3 is TGTGCCAGCAGTTACTCGTGGGGGGGCGATAACTATGGCTACACCTTC. The chain carries TRBV6-5 and TRBJ1-2, with D maybe TRBD1 (6 bases). The V end lost 0 bases, the J end lost 1 base, and 12 bases lay between the germline ends. The CDR3 is 16 residues long. The germline CDR1 and CDR2 sequences are MNHEY and SVGAGI.

At least ten counts were recorded for this clonotype. This chain links TRBV6-1 with TRBJ1-1; D is unresolved. Germline V gene lookup returns CDR1 MNHNS and CDR2 SASEGT. V lost 6 bases to trimming and J lost 7 bases, with 18 bases between them. The CDR3 loop spans 14 amino acids. The CDR3 here is CASSVGVADIEAFF. The CDR3 coding sequence is TGTGCCAGCAGCGTTGGAGTTGCAGACATTGAAGCTTTCTTT.

This clonotype has a count of ten or more. The V and J genes are TRBV6-5 and TRBJ2-2, with 7 bases identical to TRBD1. The CDR3 is 15 residues long. Germline V gene data show CDR1 as MNHEY and CDR2 as SVGAGI. Trimming removed 6 bases from V and 0 bases from J; junction bases left unmatched: 4. Written as DNA, the CDR3 is TGTGCCAGCAGAGCCGGGACAGCGAACACCGGGGAGCTGTTTTTT. Translation: CASRAGTANTGELFF.

V and J are TRBV28 and TRBJ1-2; TRBD1 is a possible D gene (6 bases). Looked up from germline, CDR1 is MDHEN and CDR2 is SYDVKM. This CDR3 is built from 14 residues. V was trimmed by 5 bases and J by 5 bases, leaving 15 bases between them. The CDR3 protein is CASSQHTQGYGYTF. Here the CDR3 DNA reads TGTGCCAGCAGTCAACATACCCAGGGGTATGGCTACACCTTC.

Ten or more counts support this clonotype. The V gene is TRBV6-4, the J gene TRBJ1-1, with D unclear. Trimming cost V 6 bases and J 6 bases, with 14 bases left between them. Germline V CDR1 and CDR2: MRHNA, SNTAGT. CDR3 length: 13 residues. The CDR3 nucleotides read TGTGCCAGCAGGATGGGGATGGGCGCTGAAGCTTTCTTT. Amino acids: CASRMGMGAEAFF.

The chain links TRBV6-2 or TRBV6-3 to TRBJ1-5; 10 nucleotides agree with TRBD1. Per the germline V gene, CDR1 is MNHEY and CDR2 is SVGEGT. The CDR3 is made up of 15 amino acids. Trimming cost V 6 bases and J 2 bases; bases outside gene matches: 4. The CDR3 sequence: CASRTGGQGNQPQHF. CDR3 nucleotide sequence: TGTGCCAGCAGGACAGGGGGCCAGGGCAATCAGCCCCAGCATTTT.

This clonotype was counted at least ten times. The chain links TRBV6-5 to TRBJ1-2; 7 bases are a match to TRBD1. Trimming cost V 3 bases and J 2 bases; bases outside gene matches: 3. Per germline, CDR1 MNHEY and CDR2 SVGAGI. This CDR3 region has 14 residues. The CDR3 nucleotides are TGTGCCAGCAGTTATGACAGGGTAAACTATGGCTACACCTTC. Its translation: CASSYDRVNYGYTF.

In this sample, this clonotype turned up many times. V gene TRBV7-3 combines with J gene TRBJ1-1; no definite D call. This CDR3 has 13 residues. In germline, CDR1 is SGHTA, CDR2 FQGTGA. Trimming pared 5 bases from V and 0 bases from J, leaving 7 bases between. In nucleotides, the CDR3 is TGTGCCAGCAGCCCCGACTTGAACACTGAAGCTTTCTTT. Its protein is CASSPDLNTEAFF.

A few counts support this clonotype. This chain uses TRBV28 with TRBJ2-5; D might be TRBD1 or TRBD2, each matching 5 bases. Trimming left V 10 bases short and J 9 bases short, with 18 bases between. CDR1 is MDHEN and CDR2 is SYDVKM in the germline V gene. The CDR3 is 12 residues long. The CDR3 here is CATTGARGAQYF. The CDR3 DNA reads TGTGCCACCACCGGTGCGAGGGGAGCCCAGTACTTC.

J is TRBJ2-7 and V is TRBV15, with TRBD1 matching 8 bases. CDR3 length: 17 amino acids. Losses at the gene ends were 0 bases for V and 7 bases for J; bases not matched to a gene: 14. CDR1 is LNHNV and CDR2 is YYDKDF in the germline V gene (reference sequence). The CDR3 coding sequence is TGTGCCACCAGCAGAGATATCGGGGACAGGACTACGTGGGAGCAGTACTTC. Protein sequence: CATSRDIGDRTTWEQYF.

The chain carries TRBV2 and TRBJ1-5, with D perhaps matching TRBD1 (6 bases). Trimming took 8 bases from V and 5 from J, leaving 16 bases between them. The V gene's germline CDR1 is SNHLY and CDR2 FYNNEI. The CDR3 is 14 amino acids. Written as DNA, the CDR3 is TGTGCCAGCCAGGACGGGGGGCTGGATCAGCCCCAGCATTTT. Protein sequence: CASQDGGLDQPQHF.

This chain uses TRBV6-1 with TRBJ1-5; possible D gene TRBD1, 6 bases. V was shortened by 8 bases and J by 2 bases, with 16 bases between the two germline ends. CDR1 is MNHNS, CDR2 SASEGT, per germline. CDR3 length: 15 amino acids. The CDR3 coding sequence is TGTGCCAGCGGATCCAGGGGACATGGCAATCAGCCCCAGCATTTT. This translates into CASGSRGHGNQPQHF.

The chain links TRBV28 to TRBJ2-4, with 9 bases lining up with TRBD1. Losses at the gene ends were 5 bases for V and 0 bases for J; bases not matched to a gene: 5. The CDR3 is 16 amino acids. Germline V gives CDR1 MDHEN, CDR2 SYDVKM. CDR3 sequence (DNA): TGTGCCAGCAGTATCCGGGACAGGGTAGCCAAAAACATTCAGTACTTC. Translating gives CASSIRDRVAKNIQYF. Full variable domain (missing parts from reference TRBV28 and TRBJ2-4): DVKVTQSSRYLVKRTGEKVFLECVQDMDHENMFWYRQDPGLGLRLIYFSYDVKMKEKGDIPEGYSVSREKKERFSLILESASTNQTSMYLCASSIRDRVAKNIQYFGAGTRLSVL.

This clonotype was found a few times. The rearrangement joins TRBV28 to TRBJ1-5; TRBD1 matches at 8 bases. Germline loops: CDR1 MDHEN, CDR2 SYDVKM. This CDR3 is 17 amino acids long. V lost 4 bases, J lost 7 bases, and 15 bases stayed unmatched. In nucleotides, the CDR3 is TGTGCCAGCAGTTCCTGGACAGGGTTGGAGGAGTTCCAGCCCCAGCATTTT. It translates to CASSSWTGLEEFQPQHF.

Ten or more counts support this clonotype. The rearrangement links TRBV6-5 to TRBJ2-7; 8 bases match TRBD2. V shed 8 bases, J shed 3 bases, and the junction held 9 bases outside the gene matches. The germline V gene encodes CDR1 MNHEY and CDR2 SVGAGI. The CDR3 totals 14 residues. CDR3 amino acids: CASRSAAGVYEQYF. The CDR3 DNA sequence: TGTGCCAGCCGGTCGGCAGCGGGAGTCTACGAGCAGTACTTC.

This sequence joins TRBV6-2 or TRBV6-3 and TRBJ2-2, with 7 bases matching TRBD2. Germline loops: CDR1 MNHEY, CDR2 SVGEGT. There are 15 residues in the CDR3. The J segment lost 0 bases and the V segment lost 6 bases, leaving 4 bases of the junction unmatched. The DNA of the CDR3 is TGTGCCAGCAGGCGGAGCGGGGCGAACACCGGGGAGCTGTTTTTT. Protein product: CASRRSGANTGELFF.

The genes are TRBV29-1 and TRBJ2-5; TRBD1 matches at 8 bases. This CDR3 comprises 14 residues. Germline V gives CDR1 SQVTM, CDR2 ANQGSEA. The J segment lost 5 bases and the V segment lost 3 bases, leaving 8 bases of the junction unmatched. The CDR3, as DNA: TGCAGCGTTGAGGGAACAGGGGGTTTGGAGACCCAGTACTTC. Translated: CSVEGTGGLETQYF.